This T cell receptor (beta chain) was sequenced during a study of T cells in Graves' hyperthyroidism and ophthalmopathy. Template material for amplifying TCR beta CDR3 regions consisted of RNA transcripts. Initially, a first-round RT-PCR of the TCR CDR3 employed the HTBI primer set. TCRdb reanalysed the multiplex PCR reads using MiXCR and keeps one entry per CDR3 protein. The sample has hundreds of thousands of distinct CDR3 sequences, 38% seen once. Per the germline V gene, CDR1 is SGHTA and CDR2 is FQGNSA. V was clipped by 5 bases and J by 6 bases, with 17 bases between them. The CDR3 spans 14 residues.

Input material: blood. The chain couples TRBV7-2 to TRBJ2-7, with D possibly being TRBD2 (6 bases). The clonotype comes from a young man with Graves' hyperthyroidism. In DNA form, the CDR3 reads TGTGCCAGCAGCACCCGACTAGGGATCTTCGAGCAGTACTTC. The encoded protein is CASSTRLGIFEQYF.